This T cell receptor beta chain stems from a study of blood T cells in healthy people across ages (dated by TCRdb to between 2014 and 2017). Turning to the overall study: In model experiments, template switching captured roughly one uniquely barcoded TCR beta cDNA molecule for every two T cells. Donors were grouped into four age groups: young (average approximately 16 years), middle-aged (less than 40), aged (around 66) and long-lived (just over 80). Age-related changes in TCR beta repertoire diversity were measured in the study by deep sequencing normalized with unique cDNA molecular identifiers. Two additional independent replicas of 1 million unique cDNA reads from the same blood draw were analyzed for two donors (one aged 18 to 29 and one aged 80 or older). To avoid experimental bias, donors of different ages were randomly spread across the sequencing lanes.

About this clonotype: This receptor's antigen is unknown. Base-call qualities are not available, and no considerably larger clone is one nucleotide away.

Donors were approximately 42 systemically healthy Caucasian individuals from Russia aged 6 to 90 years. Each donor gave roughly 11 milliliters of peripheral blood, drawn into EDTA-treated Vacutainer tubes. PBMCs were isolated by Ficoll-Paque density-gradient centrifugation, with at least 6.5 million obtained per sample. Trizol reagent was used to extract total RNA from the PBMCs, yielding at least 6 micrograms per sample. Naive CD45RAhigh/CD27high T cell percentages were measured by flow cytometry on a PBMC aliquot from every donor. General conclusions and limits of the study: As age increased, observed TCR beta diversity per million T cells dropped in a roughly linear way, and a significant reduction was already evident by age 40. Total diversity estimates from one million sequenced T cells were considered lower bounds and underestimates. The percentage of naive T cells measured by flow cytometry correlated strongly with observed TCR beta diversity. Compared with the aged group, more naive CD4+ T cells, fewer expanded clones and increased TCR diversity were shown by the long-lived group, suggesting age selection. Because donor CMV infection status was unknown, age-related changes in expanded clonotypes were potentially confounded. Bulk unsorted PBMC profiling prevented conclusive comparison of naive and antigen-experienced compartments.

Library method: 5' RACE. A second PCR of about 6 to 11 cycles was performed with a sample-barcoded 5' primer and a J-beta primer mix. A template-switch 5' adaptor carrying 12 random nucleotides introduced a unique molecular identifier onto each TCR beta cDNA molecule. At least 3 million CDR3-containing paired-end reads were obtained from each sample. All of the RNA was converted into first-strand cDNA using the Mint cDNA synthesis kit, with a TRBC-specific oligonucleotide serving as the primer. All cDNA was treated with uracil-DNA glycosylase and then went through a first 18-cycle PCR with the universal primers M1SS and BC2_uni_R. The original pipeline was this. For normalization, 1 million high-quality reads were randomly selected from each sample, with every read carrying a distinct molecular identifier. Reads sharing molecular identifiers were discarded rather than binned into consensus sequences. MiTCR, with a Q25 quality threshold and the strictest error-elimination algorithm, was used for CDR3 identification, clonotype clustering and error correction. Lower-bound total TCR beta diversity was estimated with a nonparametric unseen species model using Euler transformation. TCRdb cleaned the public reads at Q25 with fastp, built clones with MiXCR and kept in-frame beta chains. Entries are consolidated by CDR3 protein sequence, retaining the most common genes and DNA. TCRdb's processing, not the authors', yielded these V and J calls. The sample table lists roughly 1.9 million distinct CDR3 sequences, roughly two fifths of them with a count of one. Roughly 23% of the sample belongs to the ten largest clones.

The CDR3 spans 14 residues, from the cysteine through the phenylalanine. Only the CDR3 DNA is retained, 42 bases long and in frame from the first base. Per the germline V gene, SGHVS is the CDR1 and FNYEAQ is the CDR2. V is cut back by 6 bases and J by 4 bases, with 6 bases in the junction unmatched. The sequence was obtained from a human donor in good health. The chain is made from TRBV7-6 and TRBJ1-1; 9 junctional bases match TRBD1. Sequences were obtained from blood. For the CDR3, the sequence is CASSKQGASTEAFF. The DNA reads TGTGCCAGCAGTAAACAGGGGGCGAGCACTGAAGCTTTCTTT.